A selection of T cell receptor beta chains follows, all from one sample in a study of shared clonotypes between healthy human individuals. The table came from immunoSEQ multiplex PCR; TCRdb's copy has only in-frame clones and leaves some out. The table records about 1,500,000 clones, around 95% of them present only once. The sequenced material came from naive CD4+ T cells sorted from blood. These receptors were taken from a man between 25 and 39 years old in good health. Each CDR3 is given with its conserved first and last residue. Each record gives: clone size, D gene, J gene, V gene, CDR3 protein, CDR3 DNA. The D gene is left open where the match is weak. Clone size is not always given. Where it is, it says once, few, many or a class for expanded clones.

abundance: -; d_gene: -; j_gene: TRBJ2-6; v_gene: TRBV27; CDR3aa: CASSFFGGPGANVLTF; CDR3nt: TGTGCCAGCAGTTTTTTTGGAGGGCCTGGGGCCAACGTCCTGACTTTC
abundance: -; d_gene: -; j_gene: TRBJ1-2; v_gene: TRBV6-9; CDR3aa: CASSRLRDGENYGYTF; CDR3nt: TGTGCCAGCAGTCGTCTCCGGGACGGGGAGAACTATGGCTACACCTTC
abundance: -; d_gene: -; j_gene: TRBJ2-5; v_gene: TRBV5-1; CDR3aa: CASSLGTGQETQYF; CDR3nt: TGCGCCAGCAGCTTGGGGACGGGACAAGAGACCCAGTACTTC
abundance: -; d_gene: TRBD1; j_gene: TRBJ1-2; v_gene: TRBV11-2; CDR3aa: CASRRGDRGYSGYTF; CDR3nt: TGTGCCAGCAGAAGGGGGGACAGGGGATATAGTGGCTACACCTTC
abundance: once; d_gene: -; j_gene: TRBJ2-7; v_gene: TRBV10-1; CDR3aa: CASSDRLGHEQYF; CDR3nt: TGCGCCAGCAGTGATCGGCTGGGCCACGAGCAGTACTTC
abundance: -; d_gene: -; j_gene: TRBJ2-1; v_gene: TRBV5-4; CDR3aa: CASSLDPSFNEQFF; CDR3nt: TGTGCCAGCAGCTTGGATCCTAGTTTTAATGAGCAGTTCTTC
abundance: -; d_gene: TRBD2; j_gene: TRBJ2-5; v_gene: TRBV28; CDR3aa: CASTRLAGGETQYF; CDR3nt: TGTGCCAGCACCCGACTAGCGGGAGGTGAGACCCAGTACTTC
abundance: once; d_gene: -; j_gene: TRBJ2-1; v_gene: TRBV7-9; CDR3aa: CASSIKFEEQFF; CDR3nt: TGTGCCAGCAGCATAAAGTTCGAGGAGCAGTTCTTC
abundance: -; d_gene: TRBD1; j_gene: TRBJ2-1; v_gene: TRBV5-4; CDR3aa: CASSQGTGGYNEQFF; CDR3nt: TGTGCCAGCAGCCAAGGGACAGGGGGCTACAATGAGCAGTTCTTC
abundance: -; d_gene: TRBD2; j_gene: TRBJ2-3; v_gene: TRBV19; CDR3aa: CASSKLAGGSADTQYF; CDR3nt: TGTGCCAGTAGTAAACTAGCGGGAGGATCGGCAGATACGCAGTATTTT
abundance: -; d_gene: -; j_gene: TRBJ2-5; v_gene: TRBV7-9; CDR3aa: CASSLGGGTTQYF; CDR3nt: TGTGCCAGCAGCTTAGGGGGCGGCACCACCCAGTACTTC
abundance: -; d_gene: TRBD1; j_gene: TRBJ1-2; v_gene: TRBV5-1; CDR3aa: CASSSGQGESGYTF; CDR3nt: TGCGCCAGCAGCTCTGGACAGGGCGAGTCTGGCTACACCTTC
abundance: -; d_gene: TRBD1; j_gene: TRBJ2-1; v_gene: TRBV27; CDR3aa: CASSSDRGRYNEQFF; CDR3nt: TGTGCCAGCAGTTCGGACAGGGGGCGATACAATGAGCAGTTCTTC
abundance: -; d_gene: TRBD2; j_gene: TRBJ2-3; v_gene: TRBV7-3; CDR3aa: CASSLAAGDTDTQYF; CDR3nt: TGTGCCAGCAGCTTAGCAGCGGGAGACACAGATACGCAGTATTTT
abundance: -; d_gene: -; j_gene: TRBJ2-5; v_gene: TRBV13; CDR3aa: CASSTETEQETQYF; CDR3nt: TGTGCCAGCAGCACCGAGACGGAGCAAGAGACCCAGTACTTC
abundance: once; d_gene: TRBD2; j_gene: TRBJ2-1; v_gene: TRBV7-9; CDR3aa: CASSPLAGGHNEQFF; CDR3nt: TGTGCCAGCAGCCCTTTAGCGGGAGGTCACAATGAGCAGTTCTTC
abundance: -; d_gene: -; j_gene: TRBJ2-4; v_gene: TRBV28; CDR3aa: CASRPERGKAKNIQYF; CDR3nt: TGTGCCAGCAGACCCGAGAGGGGAAAAGCCAAAAACATTCAGTACTTC
abundance: -; d_gene: -; j_gene: TRBJ2-7; v_gene: TRBV7-6; CDR3aa: CASSSNPSPPYEQYF; CDR3nt: TGTGCCAGCAGCTCAAACCCGTCTCCCCCCTACGAGCAGTACTTC
abundance: -; d_gene: -; j_gene: TRBJ2-5; v_gene: TRBV5-5; CDR3aa: CASTNRVGGETQYF; CDR3nt: TGTGCCAGCACCAACCGAGTGGGGGGAGAGACCCAGTACTTC
abundance: -; d_gene: TRBD1; j_gene: TRBJ2-2; v_gene: TRBV7-7; CDR3aa: CASSIGQGAGELFF; CDR3nt: TGTGCCAGCAGCATAGGACAGGGGGCCGGGGAGCTGTTTTTT
abundance: -; d_gene: -; j_gene: TRBJ2-1; v_gene: TRBV11-2; CDR3aa: CASSPLSGSYNEQFF; CDR3nt: TGTGCCAGCAGCCCTTTATCAGGGTCCTACAATGAGCAGTTCTTC
abundance: few; d_gene: -; j_gene: TRBJ2-2; v_gene: TRBV7-3; CDR3aa: CASSPAALAFRAGELFF; CDR3nt: TGTGCCAGCAGCCCTGCTGCACTAGCCTTTCGTGCCGGGGAGCTGTTTTTT
abundance: -; d_gene: TRBD1; j_gene: TRBJ2-3; v_gene: TRBV19; CDR3aa: CASSTDRGLSTDTQYF; CDR3nt: TGTGCCAGTAGTACGGACAGGGGGCTTAGCACAGATACGCAGTATTTT
abundance: once; d_gene: -; j_gene: TRBJ1-2; v_gene: TRBV5-6; CDR3aa: CASSWVSNGYTF; CDR3nt: TGTGCCAGCAGCTGGGTTTCAAATGGCTACACCTTC
abundance: -; d_gene: -; j_gene: TRBJ2-1; v_gene: TRBV11-1; CDR3aa: CASSQGLRGYNEQFF; CDR3nt: TGTGCCAGCAGCCAGGGACTTAGGGGATACAATGAGCAGTTCTTC
abundance: -; d_gene: -; j_gene: TRBJ2-1; v_gene: TRBV5-1; CDR3aa: CASSLGGGYNEQFF; CDR3nt: TGCGCCAGCAGCTTGGGAGGGGGCTACAATGAGCAGTTCTTC
abundance: -; d_gene: -; j_gene: TRBJ2-1; v_gene: TRBV11-2; CDR3aa: CASSLSTGSRVPSNEQFF; CDR3nt: TGTGCCAGCAGCTTAAGCACGGGGTCGCGGGTCCCCAGCAATGAGCAGTTCTTC
abundance: -; d_gene: TRBD2; j_gene: TRBJ2-2; v_gene: TRBV12-5; CDR3aa: CASGRGPGRAGELFF; CDR3nt: TGTGCTAGTGGTCGCGGGCCGGGGAGGGCCGGGGAGCTGTTTTTT
abundance: -; d_gene: TRBD1; j_gene: TRBJ1-1; v_gene: TRBV30; CDR3aa: CAWSSAGQGENTEAFF; CDR3nt: TGTGCCTGGAGTTCTGCGGGACAGGGCGAGAACACTGAAGCTTTCTTT